Following are 24 T cell receptor beta chains from one sample sequenced in a study of blood T cell repertoires in COVID-19. The method was immunoSEQ multiplex PCR; TCRdb's version includes in-frame clones alone and lacks a portion of them. The table has under 300,000 clones, about 88% seen once; the top ten hold 4.6%. The sample comprised peripheral blood. Source of these receptors: a woman in her thirties or forties who had recovered from COVID-19.

The V and J genes are TRBV13 and TRBJ1-2, with D possibly TRBD1 on 5 matching bases. Germline V lookup: CDR1 PRHDT, CDR2 FYEKMQ (reference sequence). Trimming took off 5 bases at V and 4 bases at J, with 11 bases between the two ends. The CDR3 has 13 amino acids. The CDR3 DNA reads as TGTGCCAGCAGCCTCAGGGAATCCTATGGCTACACCTTC. Amino acids: CASSLRESYGYTF.

This rearrangement joins TRBV30 to TRBJ2-7; the D gene is possibly TRBD1 (6 bases). V dropped 2 bases and J dropped 6 bases, with 11 bases sitting between them. There are 12 residues in the CDR3. Germline values: CDR1 GTSNPN, CDR2 SVGIG (reference sequence). CDR3 amino acids: CAWSSQGVEQYF. CDR3 coding DNA: TGTGCCTGGAGTTCACAGGGTGTCGAGCAGTACTTC.

The chain joins TRBV4-1 to TRBJ2-5; 7 positions agree with TRBD1. Per the germline V gene, CDR1 is MGHRA and CDR2 is YSYEKL. Losses at the gene ends were 2 bases for V and 7 bases for J; bases not matched to a gene: 10. The CDR3 has 15 residues. CDR3 sequence reads: CASSQLLTGSGTQYF. CDR3 in DNA: TGCGCCAGCAGCCAACTCCTGACAGGGAGTGGGACCCAGTACTTC.

The chain uses TRBV7-9 and TRBJ2-1, with D tentatively TRBD2 (6 bases). CDR1 SEHNR and CDR2 FQNEAQ come from the germline V gene (reference sequence). The CDR3 totals 14 residues. Trimming shortened V by 3 bases and J by 9 bases, and 15 bases separated the two germline ends. The CDR3 protein is CASSFVTGVGEQFF. The CDR3 region has the DNA TGTGCCAGCAGCTTCGTTACGGGGGTTGGTGAGCAGTTCTTC.

V gene TRBV5-1 combines with J gene TRBJ2-6; D is perhaps TRBD1 (6 bases). V lost 2 bases and J lost 1, with 16 bases in between. This CDR3 spans 18 amino acids. Germline CDR1 is SGHRS and CDR2 is YFSETQ. The CDR3 is CASSFTGQSQSGANVLTF. For the CDR3, the DNA is TGCGCCAGCAGCTTCACCGGACAGTCTCAATCTGGGGCCAACGTCCTGACTTTC.

The gene calls are TRBV6-1 and TRBJ2-3; D is unresolved. The CDR3 runs to 11 residues. The germline gives CDR1 MNHNS, CDR2 SASEGT. The V end lost 5 bases, the J end lost 6 bases, and 6 bases lay between the germline ends. CDR3: CASSPLDTQYF. The CDR3 region has the DNA TGTGCCAGCAGTCCCTTGGATACGCAGTATTTT.

Of note for this clone: This same CDR3 is encoded by further DNA sequences in the sample. The chain carries TRBV3-1 (or the pseudogene TRBV3-2) and TRBJ2-2, with D tentatively TRBD1 (5 bases). CDR3 size: 13 residues. Trimming shortened V by 2 bases and J by 4 bases, and 5 bases separated the two germline ends. The germline CDR1 and CDR2 sequences are LGHDT and YNNKEL (reference sequence). The CDR3 DNA is TGTGCCAGCAGCCAAAGGGGCACCGGGGAGCTGTTTTTT. As protein: CASSQRGTGELFF.

The V call is TRBV10-3, the J call TRBJ1-4, with 8 bases matching TRBD1. The junction had 5 bases not matched to a gene; V was cut back by 5 bases and J by 3 bases. Germline V gene data show CDR1 as ENHRY and CDR2 as SYGVKD. CDR3 size: 15 residues. The CDR3 sequence: CAISSQGASNEKLFF. For the CDR3, the DNA is TGTGCCATCAGTTCGCAGGGGGCTTCTAATGAAAAACTGTTTTTT.

This chain connects TRBV1 to TRBJ2-1; TRBD2 is the table's D call, not checked against the DNA. TRBV1 is marked as a pseudogene. The CDR3 loop spans 15 amino acids. The DNA for the CDR3 is TGCACCAGCAGCTCTTGGACTGACTCCTACAATGAGCAGTTCTTC. Its translation: CTSSSWTDSYNEQFF.

The chain joins TRBV30 to TRBJ2-5; D may be TRBD2 (6 bases). Germline CDR1 and CDR2: GTSNPN and SVGIG (reference sequence). Trimming removed 5 bases at V and 5 bases at J, with 9 bases between. CDR3 length: 11 amino acids. The CDR3 DNA reads as TGTGCCTGGGGCGCGGGGGAGACCCAGTACTTC. Amino acid sequence: CAWGAGETQYF.

The chain joins TRBV5-6 to TRBJ1-2; possibly TRBD1 for D (6 bases). CDR3 size: 14 residues. Trimming stripped 4 bases from V and 5 bases from J, with 15 bases between. Germline V gives CDR1 SGHDT, CDR2 YYEEEE. CDR3: CASSPRGLRYGYTF. The DNA for the CDR3 is TGTGCCAGCAGCCCCAGGGGATTACGGTATGGCTACACCTTC.

V and J are TRBV9 and TRBJ1-1, with 7 bases aligning to TRBD1. The CDR3 has 14 amino acids. Unmatched junction bases numbered 8, after V lost 4 bases and J lost 5 bases. The germline CDR1 and CDR2 sequences are SGDLS and YYNGEE. The CDR3 region has the DNA TGTGCCAGCAGCCCGAGGTTCAGGGGGACTGAAGCTTTCTTT. It is translated as CASSPRFRGTEAFF.

The chain carries TRBV15 and TRBJ2-5; the match to TRBD1 covers 8 bases. V shed 0 bases and J 5 bases; nucleotides not matched to a gene: 5. Looked up from germline, CDR1 is LNHNV and CDR2 is YYDKDF (reference sequence). CDR3 size: 15 residues. The CDR3 here is CATSRDAGGGETQYF. CDR3 DNA sequence: TGTGCCACCAGCAGAGATGCAGGGGGCGGTGAGACCCAGTACTTC.

This chain links TRBV12-1 with TRBJ2-7; TRBD2, the D gene given by the table, was not confirmed from the DNA. TRBV12-1 is termed a pseudogene. CDR3 length: 15 residues. The CDR3 here is CASSFAEVSPYEQYV. The DNA of the CDR3 is TGTGCCAGCAGCTTTGCAGAGGTGAGCCCCTACGAGCAGTACGTC.

This chain joins TRBV2 and TRBJ2-2; TRBD2 agrees at 7 bases. The J segment lost 5 bases and the V segment lost 8 bases, leaving 5 bases of the junction unmatched. CDR1 SNHLY and CDR2 FYNNEI come from the germline V gene. The CDR3 length is 13 residues. The CDR3 DNA reads TGTGCCAGCCGGGGAGGGTGGACCGGGGAGCTGTTTTTT. Translated, it gives CASRGGWTGELFF.

This chain joins TRBV18 and TRBJ2-3, with D tentatively TRBD2 (6 bases). V was cut by 6 bases and J by 5 bases, with 18 bases left in between. Germline-derived CDR1 and CDR2 are KGHSH and LQKENI. The CDR3 loop spans 15 amino acids. CDR3 in amino acids: CASSRQARGGDTQYF. The CDR3 DNA sequence: TGTGCCAGCTCCCGCCAAGCGCGGGGCGGAGATACGCAGTATTTT.

The V call is TRBV4-2, the J call TRBJ2-1; maybe TRBD2 (5 bases). Germline V lookup: CDR1 LGHNA, CDR2 YNFKEQ. This CDR3 has 12 residues. V was clipped by 6 bases and J by 9 bases, with 12 bases between them. The CDR3 region has the DNA TGTGCCAGCAGGGACGGACGGGGTGAGCAGTTCTTC. Residues: CASRDGRGEQFF.

The chain employs TRBV24-1 and TRBJ2-1; maybe TRBD2 (7 bases). The germline CDR1 and CDR2 sequences are KGHDR and SFDVKD. V gave up 3 bases and J gave up 7 bases, with 15 bases separating them. This CDR3 contains 15 residues. CDR3 region: CATSDASGTFNEQFF. CDR3 DNA: TGTGCCACCAGTGATGCGAGCGGGACATTTAATGAGCAGTTCTTC.

The chain uses TRBV7-6 and TRBJ2-1; 8 bases map to TRBD2. Germline V lookup: CDR1 SGHVS, CDR2 FNYEAQ. Unmatched junction bases numbered 4, after V lost 6 bases and J lost 0 bases. This CDR3 comprises 15 residues. CDR3 bases: TGTGCCAGCAGGACTAGCGCGAGCTCCTACAATGAGCAGTTCTTC. It translates to CASRTSASSYNEQFF.

This rearrangement joins TRBV7-9 to TRBJ2-7, with D possibly TRBD1 on 5 matching bases. CDR3 size: 12 residues. The ends were cut back, 4 bases at V and 7 bases at J, with 11 bases in the middle. Germline-derived CDR1 and CDR2 are SEHNR and FQNEAQ (reference sequence). This CDR3 is CASSSSAGEQYV. CDR3 nucleotide sequence: TGTGCCAGCAGCTCCAGCGCAGGGGAGCAGTACGTC.

Details on this clone: The same CDR3 also results from other DNA sequences found in this sample. The V call is TRBV5-1, the J call TRBJ2-7; TRBD2 matches at 9 bases. This CDR3 region has 15 residues. V gave up 0 bases and J gave up 7 bases; unmatched junction bases: 8. Germline CDR1 and CDR2: SGHRS and YFSETQ. The CDR3 loop reads CASSLGGGGAEEQYF. The CDR3 coding sequence is TGCGCCAGCAGCTTGGGTGGCGGGGGGGCGGAAGAGCAGTACTTC.

This chain links TRBV10-1 with TRBJ2-5, with a possible D match to TRBD1 (6 bases). Between the trimmed V and J ends, which lost 0 bases and 4 bases, there was a span of 15 bases. CDR1 WNHNN and CDR2 SYGVQD come from the germline V gene (reference sequence). The CDR3 is 16 residues long. The DNA for the CDR3 is TGCGCCAGCAGTGAGTCGAGAGGCAGGGGCAGAGAGACCCAGTACTTC. This gives the protein CASSESRGRGRETQYF.

The chain carries TRBV18 and TRBJ2-5; D is unresolved. Germline CDR1 KGHSH, CDR2 LQKENI. Between the trimmed V and J ends, which lost 2 bases and 5 bases, there was a span of 6 bases. The CDR3 has 12 amino acids. CDR3 sequence: CASSPVSETQYF. In DNA, the CDR3 is TGTGCCAGCTCACCAGTCAGTGAGACCCAGTACTTC.

The rearrangement links TRBV4-1 to TRBJ2-5; the match to TRBD1 covers 9 bases. Germline loops: CDR1 MGHRA, CDR2 YSYEKL. J was trimmed by 5 bases and V by 4 bases; bases with no gene match: 8. The CDR3 runs 15 residues. The CDR3 is CASSLPGQGSETQYF. Here the CDR3 DNA reads TGCGCCAGCAGCCTGCCGGGACAGGGTTCGGAGACCCAGTACTTC.